This note documents a single TCR beta chain sequence. The germline CDR1 and CDR2 sequences are MGHDK and SYGVNS. The V end lost 6 bases, the J end lost 5 bases, and 28 bases lay between the germline ends. The CDR3 has 18 residues. These data are taken from a study of PD-1 blockade in classical Hodgkin lymphoma. The protocol was immunoSEQ multiplex PCR, while the TCRdb copy is restricted to in-frame clones and leaves out a portion. The table has around 100,000 clones, 75% to 90% seen once. Every single patient, without exception, relapsed after autologous stem cell transplantation, and brentuximab vedotin exposure varied.

Here the sequenced sample was peripheral blood mononuclear cells (PBMCs), taken before the second cycle of nivolumab. The V call is TRBV25-1, the J call TRBJ1-2; a possible D gene is TRBD1 (5 bases). This receptor was identified in a human donor with classical Hodgkin lymphoma. The CDR3 loop reads CASRDASRSPGDRYGYTF. The CDR3 DNA is TGTGCCAGCAGAGACGCATCTAGGTCCCCGGGGGATCGGTATGGCTACACCTTC.